These 9 T cell receptor beta chains were all obtained from the same sample, sequenced in a study of T cell changes during pregnancy in multiple sclerosis. This table comes from immunoSEQ multiplex PCR, and its TCRdb copy is limited to in-frame clones, with some not included. This sample has fewer than 140,000 clones, with about 90% found just once. Here the sequenced sample was peripheral blood, taken after pregnancy. The origin of the receptors is a female donor with multiple sclerosis, enrolled in a pregnancy study.

The rearrangement uses TRBV6-5 and TRBJ1-6, with D uncertain. The V gene lost 2 bases and the J gene lost 14 bases, with 22 bases spanning the gap. The CDR3 loop spans 16 amino acids. Germline V CDR1 and CDR2: MNHEY, SVGAGI. CDR3: CASSYTSGPPSGALHF. The CDR3 DNA reads as TGTGCCAGCAGTTACACCTCCGGGCCCCCCTCCGGGGCCCTCCACTTT.

This sequence joins TRBV7-3 and TRBJ2-3; TRBD1 matches at 7 bases. Per the germline V gene, CDR1 is SGHTA and CDR2 is FQGTGA. The V gene end was trimmed by 5 bases and the J gene end by 0 bases; junction bases not matched to a gene: 2. The CDR3 covers 14 residues. The CDR3 here is CASSRDSSTDTQYF. The CDR3 DNA is TGTGCCAGCAGCCGGGACAGCAGCACAGATACGCAGTATTTT.

V usage is TRBV5-6 and J usage is TRBJ2-3; no definite D call. CDR3 length: 14 residues. CDR1 and CDR2 (germline): SGHDT, YYEEEE. Trimming cost V 3 bases and J 4 bases, with 12 bases left between them. The CDR3 protein is CASSSLIRADTQYF. For the CDR3, the DNA is TGTGCCAGCAGCTCCCTCATTCGGGCAGATACGCAGTATTTT.

The chain recombines TRBV19 with TRBJ2-5; TRBD1 agrees at 9 bases. CDR1 is LNHDA, CDR2 SQIVND, per germline (reference sequence). The CDR3 has 15 residues. V lost 5 bases and J lost 1; bases outside the gene matches: 5. CDR3 sequence reads: CASSSGTGTQETQYF. The CDR3 coding sequence is TGTGCCAGTAGTTCCGGGACAGGGACCCAAGAGACCCAGTACTTC.

The chain has TRBV9 and TRBJ2-3; TRBD2 matches at 8 bases. Trimming cost V 4 bases and J 1 base; bases outside gene matches: 5. The CDR3 is made up of 15 amino acids. The V gene's germline CDR1 is SGDLS and CDR2 YYNGEE. The CDR3 nucleotides are TGTGCCAGCAGCAGTAGCGGGAAGGGCACAGATACGCAGTATTTT. Its protein product is CASSSSGKGTDTQYF.

The chain recombines TRBV2 with TRBJ1-1; 9 bases map to TRBD1. CDR3 length: 15 residues. Germline V gene sequence: CDR1 SNHLY, CDR2 FYNNEI. V dropped 7 bases and J dropped 1; count of bases not matched to a gene: 7. The CDR3 DNA reads TGTGCCAGCATCCTGGGGACAGGGAGGAACACTGAAGCTTTCTTT. Translating it yields CASILGTGRNTEAFF.

The sample holds one count of this clone. V is TRBV18 and J is TRBJ2-1, with TRBD2 identical over 15 bases. CDR1 and CDR2 (germline): KGHSH, LQKENI. V was pared by 3 bases and J by 0 bases, with 6 bases of the junction left unmatched. The CDR3 extends over 19 amino acids. The CDR3 DNA is TGTGCCAGCTCACCCGGACTAGCGGGGGGGCCGAGCTCCTACAATGAGCAGTTCTTC. This sequence encodes CASSPGLAGGPSSYNEQFF.

The chain links TRBV7-3 to TRBJ2-1; no firm D call. Trimming removed 4 bases from V and 6 bases from J, with 10 bases in between. This CDR3 contains 13 residues. CDR1 is SGHTA, CDR2 FQGTGA, per germline. Written as DNA, the CDR3 is TGTGCCAGCAGCTCCCCTGTGTCCAATGAGCAGTTCTTC. Translated: CASSSPVSNEQFF.

This sequence joins TRBV25-1 and TRBJ1-5, with 11 positions matching TRBD1. Germline V gene sequence: CDR1 MGHDK, CDR2 SYGVNS. The CDR3 runs to 18 residues. The V and J ends lost 7 bases and 4 bases, in that order; junction bases with no gene match: 15. The CDR3 loop reads CASTPQGQGGSDNQPQHF. DNA of the CDR3: TGTGCCAGCACTCCCCAGGGACAGGGGGGGTCCGATAATCAGCCCCAGCATTTT.